Following are 24 T cell receptor beta chains from one sample sequenced in a study of blood T cell repertoires in COVID-19. Generated by immunoSEQ multiplex PCR, the TCRdb table keeps only in-frame clones and is missing some. The sample has about 130,000 clones, around 86% seen once. The specimen sequenced was peripheral blood. The receptors stem from a woman in her fifties or sixties who had recovered from COVID-19.

CDR3 amino acids: CASSLDQGEDQPQHF. Here the CDR3 DNA reads TGCGCCAGCAGCTTGGATCAGGGGGAGGATCAGCCCCAGCATTTT. The chain recombines TRBV5-1 with TRBJ1-5, with TRBD1 identical over 7 bases. V was pared by 0 bases and J by 5 bases, with 5 bases of the junction left unmatched. This CDR3 region has 15 residues. Germline CDR1 reads SGHRS; CDR2 reads YFSETQ.

The chain uses TRBV11-2 and TRBJ2-5, with D unclear. Germline CDR1 and CDR2: SGHAT and FQNNGV. V lost 3 bases to trimming and J lost 5 bases, with 10 bases between them. The CDR3 runs 13 residues. The CDR3 is CASSFGHAETQYF. CDR3 in DNA: TGTGCCAGCAGCTTCGGTCACGCGGAGACCCAGTACTTC.

J is TRBJ1-2 and V is TRBV4-1; D call uncertain. Trimming pared 2 bases from V and 3 bases from J, leaving 7 bases between. The CDR3 has 13 amino acids. CDR1 is MGHRA and CDR2 is YSYEKL in the germline V gene. CDR3 protein: CASSQPTYYGYTF. DNA of the CDR3: TGCGCCAGCAGCCAACCGACATACTATGGCTACACCTTC.

This chain connects TRBV12-5 to TRBJ1-1; no clear D gene. The CDR3 totals 12 residues. The ends were cut back, 7 bases at V and 0 bases at J, with 6 bases in the middle. The V gene's germline CDR1 is LGHNT and CDR2 FRNRAP. In DNA, the CDR3 is TGTGCTAGTGCTGGGCTGAACACTGAAGCTTTCTTT. It codes for CASAGLNTEAFF.

The V and J genes are TRBV7-2 and TRBJ2-2; TRBD2 agrees at 7 bases. The CDR3 is 15 amino acids. Germline loops: CDR1 SGHTA, CDR2 FQGNSA. The V gene end was trimmed by 2 bases and the J gene end by 2 bases; junction bases not matched to a gene: 2. The CDR3 DNA reads TGTGCCAGCAGCTTACGCGGGAGAAACACCGGGGAGCTGTTTTTT. It codes for CASSLRGRNTGELFF.

This clone was recorded at least ten times. This chain uses TRBV5-6 with TRBJ2-5, with 8 nucleotides matching TRBD2. With 5 bases clipped from V and 9 bases from J, the junction kept 3 bases outside the gene matches. There are 11 residues in the CDR3. CDR1 and CDR2 from the germline V gene are SGHDT and YYEEEE. The CDR3 DNA reads TGTGCCAGCAGTCGTAGCGGGGCCCAGTACTTC. It encodes CASSRSGAQYF.

The rearrangement joins TRBV19 to TRBJ2-5, with 10 bases that match TRBD2. Germline V lookup: CDR1 LNHDA, CDR2 SQIVND (reference sequence). The CDR3 is 17 residues long. With V trimmed by 5 bases and J by 8 bases, 17 bases remained unmatched. The CDR3 bases are TGTGCCAGTAGTCGGCCTAGCGGGAGTGGGGGGATCGGAACCCAGTACTTC. Translated: CASSRPSGSGGIGTQYF.

The chain combines TRBV28 with TRBJ2-7; 7 bases fit TRBD1. The CDR3 is made up of 15 amino acids. Germline loops: CDR1 MDHEN, CDR2 SYDVKM. Trimming removed 6 bases from V and 3 bases from J; junction bases left unmatched: 11. CDR3 nucleotide sequence: TGTGCCAGCAGACCGACAGGGAAGGTTAGCTACGAGCAGTACTTC. This translates into CASRPTGKVSYEQYF.

This chain links TRBV19 with TRBJ2-1; 8 bases are a match to TRBD2. J lost 0 bases, V lost 7 bases, and 5 bases had no gene match. The V gene's germline CDR1 is LNHDA and CDR2 SQIVND (reference sequence). The CDR3 is 15 residues long. CDR3 coding DNA: TGTGCCAGTAAAGCGGGAGTTGGCTCCTACAATGAGCAGTTCTTC. Translating gives CASKAGVGSYNEQFF. The entire variable domain, with the rest obtained from reference TRBV19 and TRBJ2-1, is as follows: DGGITQSPKYLFRKEGQNVTLSCEQNLNHDAMYWYRQDPGQGLRLIYYSQIVNDFQKGDIAEGYSVSREKKESFPLTVTSAQKNPTAFYLCASKAGVGSYNEQFFGPGTRLTVL.

This clone was counted once. The CDR3 sequence: CATSVGRGSKETQYF. The CDR3 nucleotides read TGTGCCACCAGTGTTGGCAGGGGATCTAAAGAGACCCAGTACTTC. The V and J genes are TRBV24-1 and TRBJ2-5; tentatively, D is TRBD1 (6 bases). With 5 bases removed from V and 3 bases from J, the gap between germline ends came to 15 bases. There are 15 residues in the CDR3. Germline CDR1 and CDR2: KGHDR and SFDVKD.

The CDR3 spells CASSSLGAGNYNEQFF. The CDR3 coding sequence is TGTGCCAGCAGTTCCCTCGGAGCGGGGAATTACAATGAGCAGTTCTTC. The rearrangement uses TRBV27 and TRBJ2-1, with TRBD2 matching 7 bases. The CDR3 has 16 amino acids. V gave up 4 bases and J gave up 4 bases; unmatched junction bases: 10. The germline V gene encodes CDR1 MNHEY and CDR2 SMNVEV (reference sequence).

The chain links TRBV29-1 to TRBJ2-1, with a possible D match to TRBD2 (6 bases). Trimming stripped 3 bases from V and 0 bases from J, with 9 bases between. The CDR3 covers 14 residues. The germline V gene encodes CDR1 SQVTM and CDR2 ANQGSEA. The DNA of the CDR3 is TGCAGCGTTGAGGACGGGAGCTCCTACAATGAGCAGTTCTTC. It is translated as CSVEDGSSYNEQFF.

The chain combines TRBV7-9 with TRBJ2-1, with 12 bases identical to TRBD2. The CDR3 has 18 amino acids. J was trimmed by 12 bases and V by 6 bases; bases with no gene match: 21. Per the germline V gene, CDR1 is SEHNR and CDR2 is FQNEAQ (reference sequence). The CDR3 nucleotides are TGTGCCAGCAGACCTTGGGCGGGTTCAGGACTAGCGGGGTTGGTGCAGTTCTTC. This translates into CASRPWAGSGLAGLVQFF.

The chain couples TRBV5-4 to TRBJ1-4; 10 positions agree with TRBD1. Germline V lookup: CDR1 SGHNT, CDR2 YYREEE (reference sequence). This CDR3 has 15 residues. Losses at the gene ends were 1 base for V and 4 bases for J; bases not matched to a gene: 1. The CDR3: CASSLWDRGNEKLFF. The CDR3, as DNA: TGTGCCAGCAGCTTGTGGGACAGGGGTAATGAAAAACTGTTTTTT.

V gene TRBV19 combines with J gene TRBJ2-7; 7 bases agree with TRBD1. The CDR3 sequence is 15 residues long. Germline CDR1 and CDR2: LNHDA and SQIVND (reference sequence). V lost 1 base to trimming and J lost 2 bases; unmatched junction nucleotides: 5. The CDR3, as DNA: TGTGCCAGTAGTATAGCGGGACAGAGCGCCTACGAGCAGTACTTC. Its translation: CASSIAGQSAYEQYF.

In nucleotides, the CDR3 is TGTGCCAGCAGCCGATACATTAGCGCTGAGGGAGAGACCCAGTACTTC. It specifies CASSRYISAEGETQYF. The chain recombines TRBV7-9 with TRBJ2-5, with a tentative D call TRBD2 (5 bases). The V end lost 5 bases, the J end lost 4 bases, and 20 bases lay between the germline ends. Germline CDR1 and CDR2: SEHNR and FQNEAQ (reference sequence). The CDR3 covers 16 residues.

The V gene is TRBV7-3, the J gene TRBJ2-1; 9 nucleotides line up with TRBD2. Per germline, CDR1 SGHTA and CDR2 FQGTGA. V dropped 1 base and J dropped 5; count of bases not matched to a gene: 3. The CDR3 spans 15 residues. CDR3 DNA sequence: TGTGCCAGCAGCTTAAAACTAGCGGGTAACAATGAGCAGTTCTTC. As protein: CASSLKLAGNNEQFF.

The J gene is TRBJ1-2, the V gene TRBV7-3; 7 bases are a match to TRBD1. V lost 5 bases and J lost 0; bases outside the gene matches: 9. CDR3 size: 16 residues. Germline V gives CDR1 SGHTA, CDR2 FQGTGA. CDR3 DNA: TGTGCCAGCAGCCACGTGGACAGGCGGACTAACTATGGCTACACCTTC. It codes for CASSHVDRRTNYGYTF. Based on the CDR3 plus reference TRBV7-3 and TRBJ1-2, the full variable domain is GAGVSQTPSNKVTEKGKYVELRCDPISGHTALYWYRQSLGQGPEFLIYFQGTGAADDSGLPNDRFFAVRPEGSVSTLKIQRTERGDSAVYLCASSHVDRRTNYGYTFGSGTRLTVV.

The rearrangement joins TRBV7-3 to TRBJ2-2, with 7 bases that match TRBD2. CDR3 size: 16 residues. CDR1 SGHTA and CDR2 FQGTGA come from the germline V gene. The ends lost 2 bases at V and 1 base at J; junction bases unmatched: 4. CDR3 amino acids: CASSLGASGNTGELFF. For the CDR3, the DNA is TGTGCCAGCAGCTTAGGAGCTAGCGGGAACACCGGGGAGCTGTTTTTT.

The chain joins TRBV7-8 to TRBJ2-1, with 8 bases fitting TRBD1. This CDR3 is built from 16 residues. The V gene's germline CDR1 is SGHVS and CDR2 FQNEAQ. Unmatched junction bases numbered 14, after V lost 5 bases and J lost 8 bases. CDR3 bases: TGTGCCAGCAGCCCCTGGACAGGGCCTCTGAGCCATGAGCAGTTCTTC. As protein: CASSPWTGPLSHEQFF.

The gene calls are TRBV5-6 and TRBJ1-2; 8 bases line up with TRBD1. The CDR3 spans 15 residues. V shed 2 bases, J shed 5 bases, and the junction held 8 bases outside the gene matches. Per germline, CDR1 SGHDT and CDR2 YYEEEE. Written as DNA, the CDR3 is TGTGCCAGCAGCTTAGGAGCAGGGGGCACATATGGCTACACCTTC. Translation: CASSLGAGGTYGYTF.

The rearrangement joins TRBV18 to TRBJ2-3; TRBD1 agrees at 7 bases. This CDR3 has 14 amino acids. The germline CDR1 and CDR2 sequences are KGHSH and LQKENI. V gave up 4 bases and J gave up 5 bases; unmatched junction bases: 6. CDR3 in amino acids: CASSLNRGGDTQYF. The CDR3 nucleotides are TGTGCCAGCTCACTGAACAGGGGTGGAGATACGCAGTATTTT. The full variable domain, with the rest looked up from reference TRBV18 and TRBJ2-3, is NAGVMQNPRHLVRRRGQEARLRCSPMKGHSHVYWYRQLPEEGLKFMVYLQKENIIDESGMPKERFSAEFPKEGPSILRIQQVVRGDSAAYFCASSLNRGGDTQYFGPGTRLTVL.

This clone has just one count. V gene TRBV29-1 combines with J gene TRBJ2-7; D is perhaps TRBD2 (5 bases). V was clipped by 3 bases and J by 7 bases, with 16 bases between them. CDR1 and CDR2 (germline): SQVTM, ANQGSEA. The CDR3 length is 13 residues. Here the CDR3 reads CSVDPGGLGEQYF. CDR3 bases: TGCAGCGTTGACCCCGGCGGGCTTGGGGAGCAGTACTTC.

The gene calls are TRBV11-3 and TRBJ2-1; D gene unclear. In germline, CDR1 is SGHNT, CDR2 YENEEA. Trimming stripped 1 base from V and 15 bases from J, with 22 bases between. This CDR3 region has 15 residues. CDR3 nucleotides: TGTGCCAGCAGCTTAGCTTATCCCCCCACGAGCAGGCCGTTCTTC. This encodes CASSLAYPPTSRPFF.